This passage covers 17 T cell receptor beta chains from one sample sequenced in a study of OX40 agonist ivuxolimab in advanced cancers. The data were produced by immunoSEQ multiplex PCR, yet TCRdb's version contains in-frame clones alone and is incomplete. The sample yields some 140,000 clones, 75% to 95% seen once. Sequences were derived from CD4+ or CD8+ T cells sorted from blood, sampled in a trial of the OX40 agonist ivuxolimab. These receptors all come from an adult with an advanced solid tumor such as melanoma, head and neck, liver or kidney cancer.

The rearrangement links TRBV2 to TRBJ2-2; 10 bases line up with TRBD1. V lost 5 bases and J lost 6; bases outside the gene matches: 3. Looked up from germline, CDR1 is SNHLY and CDR2 is FYNNEI. This CDR3 is 14 amino acids long. CDR3 bases: TGTGCCAGCAGTTGGGACAGGGGACCCGGGGAGCTGTTTTTT. This translates into CASSWDRGPGELFF.

The V gene is TRBV9, the J gene TRBJ2-7; D remains unclear. Per the germline V gene, CDR1 is SGDLS and CDR2 is YYNGEE. The CDR3 totals 14 residues. V gave up 0 bases and J gave up 1 base, with 8 bases separating them. This CDR3 is CASSVGGNSYEQYF. The CDR3 DNA reads as TGTGCCAGCAGCGTAGGGGGTAATTCCTACGAGCAGTACTTC.

This chain joins TRBV6-5 and TRBJ2-7; possibly TRBD1 for D (6 bases). The V and J ends lost 0 bases and 4 bases respectively, with 13 bases between them. The CDR3 length is 15 residues. In germline, CDR1 is MNHEY, CDR2 SVGAGI. The CDR3 region is CASSYSRLGAYEQYF. The DNA of the CDR3 is TGTGCCAGCAGTTACTCGAGGCTGGGGGCTTACGAGCAGTACTTC.

The rearrangement uses TRBV25-1 and TRBJ2-1; 14 nucleotides line up with TRBD2. V lost 2 bases to trimming and J lost 9 bases; unmatched junction nucleotides: 6. The CDR3 totals 16 residues. CDR1 is MGHDK and CDR2 is SYGVNS in the germline V gene. CDR3 DNA sequence: TGTGCCAGCAGTGAACGAGGGACTAGCGGGAGCGGTGAGCAGTTCTTC. Amino acid sequence: CASSERGTSGSGEQFF.

This clone came up once. The chain joins TRBV18 to TRBJ1-1, with unresolved D. CDR1 is KGHSH, CDR2 LQKENI, per germline. The CDR3 covers 16 residues. The V end lost 2 bases, the J end lost 0 bases, and 13 bases lay between the germline ends. CDR3: CASSPYRGSVNTEAFF. As DNA, the CDR3 is TGTGCCAGCTCACCATACAGAGGTTCGGTGAACACTGAAGCTTTCTTT.

The V gene is TRBV6-5, the J gene TRBJ2-3; the match to TRBD1 covers 11 bases. The V gene's germline CDR1 is MNHEY and CDR2 SVGAGI. V gave up 5 bases and J gave up 6 bases; unmatched junction bases: 7. This CDR3 comprises 15 residues. The CDR3 spells CASSPGQGVLDTQYF. The CDR3 DNA reads as TGTGCCAGCAGTCCGGGACAGGGGGTTTTGGATACGCAGTATTTT.

The gene calls are TRBV15 and TRBJ1-4; D is unclear. Trimming removed 0 bases from V and 5 bases from J, with 10 bases in between. Germline loops: CDR1 LNHNV, CDR2 YYDKDF (reference sequence). This CDR3 is 15 amino acids long. CDR3 in DNA: TGTGCCACCAGCAGAGATCGGGGTGGCAATGAAAAACTGTTTTTT. This sequence encodes CATSRDRGGNEKLFF.

This chain uses TRBV28 with TRBJ1-4; D remains unclear. Germline loops: CDR1 MDHEN, CDR2 SYDVKM. The ends were cut back, 4 bases at V and 6 bases at J, with 6 bases in the middle. This CDR3 region has 12 residues. This CDR3 reads CASSSLYEKLFF. CDR3 nucleotides: TGTGCCAGCAGTTCCCTTTATGAAAAACTGTTTTTT.

This sequence joins TRBV5-1 and TRBJ1-3; D possibly corresponds to TRBD1 (5 bases). Trimming left V 0 bases short and J 0 bases short, with 7 bases between. CDR1 is SGHRS, CDR2 YFSETQ, per germline. The CDR3 contains 15 residues. The CDR3, as DNA: TGCGCCAGCAGCTTGGACAGGAGCTCTGGAAACACCATATATTTT. As protein: CASSLDRSSGNTIYF.

The chain employs TRBV6-6 and TRBJ2-2; tentatively, D is TRBD2 (5 bases). V was clipped by 7 bases and J by 3 bases, with 6 bases between them. Per the germline V gene, CDR1 is MNHNY and CDR2 is SVGAGI (reference sequence). This CDR3 contains 12 residues. CDR3 residues: CASKRDTGELFF. Here the CDR3 DNA reads TGTGCCAGCAAGAGGGACACCGGGGAGCTGTTTTTT.

The CDR3, as DNA: TGTGCCAGCAACCGGCGGGGGGAGGGTGGAAACACCATATATTTT. Translation gives CASNRRGEGGNTIYF. This chain joins TRBV2 and TRBJ1-3, with a weak D call TRBD1 (5 bases). Trimming cost V 7 bases and J 3 bases, with 16 bases left between them. This CDR3 contains 15 residues. In germline, CDR1 is SNHLY, CDR2 FYNNEI.

V and J are TRBV5-1 and TRBJ2-7; D unresolved. Trimming left V 2 bases short and J 3 bases short, with 21 bases between. The CDR3 contains 17 residues. Germline CDR1 SGHRS, CDR2 YFSETQ. As DNA, the CDR3 is TGCGCCAGCAGCTTTTCGGTCGACCCCGTCGCCCACTACGAGCAGTACTTC. It specifies CASSFSVDPVAHYEQYF.

The rearrangement uses TRBV9 and TRBJ2-1; D is ambiguous. The germline V gene encodes CDR1 SGDLS and CDR2 YYNGEE. Trimming left V 2 bases short and J 1 base short, with 10 bases between. This CDR3 region has 15 residues. The CDR3 sequence: CASSVPGASYNEQFF. The CDR3 nucleotides are TGTGCCAGCAGCGTCCCCGGCGCTTCCTACAATGAGCAGTTCTTC.

The chain links TRBV4-1 to TRBJ2-1, with D perhaps matching TRBD2 (6 bases). The CDR3 has 16 residues. Trimming removed 0 bases from V and 3 bases from J, with 12 bases in between. Germline lookup yields CDR1 MGHRA and CDR2 YSYEKL. Here the CDR3 DNA reads TGCGCCAGCAGCCAAGAGGGGGGACTCTACTACAATGAGCAGTTCTTC. This codes for CASSQEGGLYYNEQFF.

This rearrangement joins TRBV28 to TRBJ1-2, with D maybe TRBD1 (5 bases). The V gene's germline CDR1 is MDHEN and CDR2 SYDVKM. V was clipped by 5 bases and J by 8 bases, with 24 bases between them. The CDR3 is 16 residues long. The CDR3 nucleotides read TGTGCCAGCAGTCCGCCGTGGCTTCGGGGGGAGGGCGGCTACACCTTC. This sequence encodes CASSPPWLRGEGGYTF.

This clone was seen a single time. V usage is TRBV28 and J usage is TRBJ1-4; D might be TRBD1 (5 bases). Trimming shortened V by 3 bases and J by 3 bases, and 14 bases separated the two germline ends. The CDR3 has 16 residues. The germline CDR1 and CDR2 sequences are MDHEN and SYDVKM. Written as DNA, the CDR3 is TGTGCCAGCAGTTTCTCGGAGGGGAGGCCTAATGAAAAACTGTTTTTT. It codes for CASSFSEGRPNEKLFF.

This chain joins TRBV5-1 and TRBJ1-2; D may be TRBD1 (6 bases). With 6 bases removed from V and 7 bases from J, the gap between germline ends came to 16 bases. The length of the CDR3 is 13 residues. Germline CDR1 and CDR2: SGHRS and YFSETQ. CDR3 amino acids: CASTLTGVGGYTF. The CDR3 nucleotides are TGCGCCAGCACCCTGACAGGAGTAGGTGGCTACACCTTC.